Following are 12 T cell receptor beta chains from one sample sequenced in a study of cytomegalovirus exposure and HLA in healthy donors. Sequencing was performed with immunoSEQ multiplex PCR; in TCRdb, only in-frame clones are kept and a portion is missing. The sample comprises about 69,000 clones, 94% of which are singletons, and more than 0.8% rests with the top ten. The sequenced sample consisted of PBMCs. The receptor source for this set is a woman aged 18 to 35 in good health and CMV-seronegative.

The chain combines TRBV7-9 with TRBJ1-5, with 9 bases identical to TRBD1. The CDR3 has 14 residues. CDR1 is SEHNR, CDR2 FQNEAQ, per germline (reference sequence). V trimming: 5 bases; J trimming: 7 bases; junction bases outside the gene matches: 6. DNA for the CDR3: TGTGCCAGCAGCCCAGGGACAGGGATGCAGCCCCAGCATTTT. It codes for CASSPGTGMQPQHF. Full variable domain (missing parts from reference TRBV7-9 and TRBJ1-5): DTGVSQNPRHKITKRGQNVTFRCDPISEHNRLYWYRQTLGQGPEFLTYFQNEAQLEKSRLLSDRFSAERPKGSFSTLEIQRTEQGDSAMYLCASSPGTGMQPQHFGDGTRLSIL.

The genes are TRBV19 and TRBJ2-3, with 9 bases fitting TRBD2. Trimming took 9 bases from V and 0 from J; bases not matched to a gene: 7. Germline lookup yields CDR1 LNHDA and CDR2 SQIVND (reference sequence). The CDR3 spans 15 residues. The CDR3 bases are TGTGCCAGCACTAATCTAGCGGGAAGCACAGATACGCAGTATTTT. Its protein product is CASTNLAGSTDTQYF.

This chain joins TRBV13 and TRBJ1-1; D possibly corresponds to TRBD1 (5 bases). The germline V gene has CDR1 PRHDT and CDR2 FYEKMQ (reference sequence). This CDR3 comprises 14 residues. Deletions cut 5 bases from V and 3 bases from J, with 13 bases between. The CDR3 nucleotides read TGTGCCAGCAGCCTAAATAGGGGATACACTGAAGCTTTCTTT. It is translated as CASSLNRGYTEAFF.

This clone was seen only a few times. The rearrangement links TRBV19 to TRBJ2-2; tentatively, D is TRBD2 (5 bases). The CDR3 sequence is 16 residues long. The germline gives CDR1 LNHDA, CDR2 SQIVND (reference sequence). V lost 0 bases and J lost 5, with 13 bases in between. CDR3 loop: CASSIDVGGDTGELFF. In DNA, the CDR3 is TGTGCCAGTAGTATAGATGTCGGAGGTGATACCGGGGAGCTGTTTTTT. The whole variable domain, remainder taken from reference TRBV19 and TRBJ2-2, is DGGITQSPKYLFRKEGQNVTLSCEQNLNHDAMYWYRQDPGQGLRLIYYSQIVNDFQKGDIAEGYSVSREKKESFPLTVTSAQKNPTAFYLCASSIDVGGDTGELFFGEGSRLTVL.

The chain employs TRBV11-2 and TRBJ2-3, with TRBD1 identical over 8 bases. Trimming cost V 3 bases and J 5 bases; bases outside gene matches: 10. In germline, CDR1 is SGHAT, CDR2 FQNNGV. The CDR3 totals 16 residues. This CDR3 reads CASSFSGGTGGDTQYF. The CDR3 bases are TGTGCCAGCAGCTTTAGTGGGGGGACAGGAGGAGATACGCAGTATTTT.

This rearrangement joins TRBV27 to TRBJ2-2; D is perhaps TRBD2 (5 bases). V was shortened by 5 bases and J by 3 bases, with 13 bases between the two germline ends. Per the germline V gene, CDR1 is MNHEY and CDR2 is SMNVEV (reference sequence). CDR3 length: 15 amino acids. The CDR3 nucleotides read TGTGCCAGCAGTCCATTAATGAGGGACACCGGGGAGCTGTTTTTT. Protein product: CASSPLMRDTGELFF.

V usage is TRBV5-1 and J usage is TRBJ1-2, with 7 bases matching TRBD1. V shed 2 bases and J 1 base; nucleotides not matched to a gene: 2. Germline V lookup: CDR1 SGHRS, CDR2 YFSETQ. The CDR3 spans 14 residues. CDR3 in DNA: TGCGCCAGCAGCTTTGGGACAGTTAACTATGGCTACACCTTC. Its translation: CASSFGTVNYGYTF. Full variable domain (missing parts from reference TRBV5-1 and TRBJ1-2): KAGVTQTPRYLIKTRGQQVTLSCSPISGHRSVSWYQQTPGQGLQFLFEYFSETQRNKGNFPGRFSGRQFSNSRSEMNVSTLELGDSALYLCASSFGTVNYGYTFGSGTRLTVV.

The V and J genes are TRBV2 and TRBJ1-5; D is uncertain. Looked up from germline, CDR1 is SNHLY and CDR2 is FYNNEI. The CDR3 covers 15 residues. Trimming removed 3 bases from V and 1 base from J, with 10 bases in between. CDR3 coding DNA: TGTGCCAGCAGTGACGACCCGGGGAGCAATCAGCCCCAGCATTTT. Encoded protein: CASSDDPGSNQPQHF.

The V gene is TRBV10-3, the J gene TRBJ1-5, with 7 bases identical to TRBD1. After removal of 4 bases from V and 4 bases from J, the junction contained 4 bases not matched to a gene. The CDR3 is 14 residues long. Germline lookup yields CDR1 ENHRY and CDR2 SYGVKD. Here the CDR3 reads CAISVDRANQPQHF. The CDR3 region has the DNA TGTGCCATCAGTGTCGACAGGGCGAATCAGCCCCAGCATTTT.

V is TRBV6-5 and J is TRBJ2-3; 9 bases line up with TRBD1. Trimming took 0 bases from V and 4 from J; bases not matched to a gene: 5. This CDR3 is built from 16 residues. Germline-derived CDR1 and CDR2 are MNHEY and SVGAGI. CDR3 region: CASSYSGTGFADTQYF. The CDR3 nucleotides are TGTGCCAGCAGTTACTCCGGGACAGGGTTCGCAGATACGCAGTATTTT.

The V call is TRBV4-3, the J call TRBJ2-1; TRBD2 matches at 9 bases. V shed 0 bases and J 3 bases; nucleotides not matched to a gene: 12. This CDR3 is built from 19 residues. The germline V gene encodes CDR1 LGHNA and CDR2 YSLEER. The CDR3 loop reads CASSQDSAAGGPRYNEQFF. For the CDR3, the DNA is TGCGCCAGCAGCCAAGATTCCGCCGCGGGGGGGCCCCGCTACAATGAGCAGTTCTTC.

V is TRBV4-3 and J is TRBJ1-4, with unresolved D. V was shortened by 5 bases and J by 1 base, with 11 bases between the two germline ends. CDR3 size: 15 residues. Germline lookup yields CDR1 LGHNA and CDR2 YSLEER. The CDR3 DNA follows: TGCGCCAGCAGCGAGGGTTTAGGAACTAATGAAAAACTGTTTTTT. Amino acids: CASSEGLGTNEKLFF.